One sample yielded the 18 T cell receptor beta chains listed below, sequenced in a study of control samples from healthy donors and cancer patients. Sequencing was performed with immunoSEQ multiplex PCR; in TCRdb, only in-frame clones are kept and a portion is missing. The sample has about 75,000 clones, approximately 88% seen once; the top ten hold roughly 15%. Sequenced input: blood. These receptors were taken from a man aged 45-60 years in good health.

This chain links TRBV28 with TRBJ2-7, with TRBD2 identical over 7 bases. CDR1 and CDR2 (germline): MDHEN, SYDVKM. The CDR3 consists of 13 residues. The ends lost 4 bases at V and 2 bases at J; junction bases unmatched: 2. CDR3 in DNA: TGTGCCAGCAGTTGGGAGGGTACCTACGAGCAGTACTTC. It encodes CASSWEGTYEQYF. The full variable domain, in which reference TRBV28 and TRBJ2-7 provide the parts outside the CDR3, is DVKVTQSSRYLVKRTGEKVFLECVQDMDHENMFWYRQDPGLGLRLIYFSYDVKMKEKGDIPEGYSVSREKKERFSLILESASTNQTSMYLCASSWEGTYEQYFGPGTRLTVT.

The chain has TRBV7-9 and TRBJ1-1; 7 bases line up with TRBD1. Trimming took 4 bases from V and 4 from J; bases not matched to a gene: 12. The CDR3 runs to 16 residues. Germline CDR1 and CDR2: SEHNR and FQNEAQ (reference sequence). The DNA of the CDR3 is TGTGCCAGCAGCTCCTTAAGGGGGCGCGGCGGCACTGAAGCTTTCTTT. Protein product: CASSSLRGRGGTEAFF.

The chain employs TRBV6-6 and TRBJ2-7; TRBD1 aligns across 11 bases. Germline CDR1 and CDR2: MNHNY and SVGAGI (reference sequence). V gave up 8 bases and J gave up 2 bases; unmatched junction bases: 2. The CDR3 consists of 13 residues. The CDR3 loop is CASQGQGAYEQYF. The CDR3 DNA sequence: TGTGCCAGCCAGGGACAGGGGGCCTACGAGCAGTACTTC.

The V gene is TRBV7-3, the J gene TRBJ2-6; D is uncertain. The V gene lost 1 base and the J gene lost 4 bases, with 11 bases spanning the gap. This CDR3 spans 16 amino acids. CDR1 is SGHTA, CDR2 FQGTGA, per germline. The CDR3 coding sequence is TGTGCCAGCAGCTTAAATGGGATCCCCGGGGCCAACGTCCTGACTTTC. This sequence encodes CASSLNGIPGANVLTF.

V is TRBV19 and J is TRBJ2-5; 8 positions agree with TRBD2. The CDR3 contains 13 residues. Germline V gene data show CDR1 as LNHDA and CDR2 as SQIVND (reference sequence). With 9 bases clipped from V and 4 bases from J, the junction kept 7 bases outside the gene matches. In nucleotides, the CDR3 is TGTGCCAGCCAACCGGGAGGGGTAGAGACCCAGTACTTC. It codes for CASQPGGVETQYF.

The rearrangement links TRBV6-5 to TRBJ1-6; the match to TRBD1 covers 8 bases. The germline V gene has CDR1 MNHEY and CDR2 SVGAGI. The V and J ends lost 7 bases and 7 bases, in that order; junction bases with no gene match: 9. The CDR3 runs 15 residues. The chain's CDR3 is CASTPSGTGNSPLHF. DNA for the CDR3: TGTGCCAGCACTCCATCCGGGACAGGCAATTCACCCCTCCACTTT.

This clone came up a few times. V gene TRBV6-2 or TRBV6-3 combines with J gene TRBJ2-7; the D is unclear. V gave up 5 bases and J gave up 2 bases, with 13 bases separating them. This CDR3 contains 14 residues. Germline assignment: CDR1 MNHEY and CDR2 SVGEGT. The DNA of the CDR3 is TGTGCCAGCAGTACGAACGACAAGACCTACGAGCAGTACTTC. Amino acid sequence: CASSTNDKTYEQYF.

V is TRBV4-2 and J is TRBJ2-3, with D hard to call. Germline V gives CDR1 LGHNA, CDR2 YNFKEQ. The V gene lost 1 base and the J gene lost 2 bases, with 16 bases spanning the gap. The CDR3 covers 17 residues. The CDR3 reads CASSQGYTSTSTDTQYF. CDR3 nucleotides: TGTGCCAGCAGCCAAGGGTATACGTCTACTTCCACAGATACGCAGTATTTT.

This CDR3 reads CASSTDRGFYGYTF. DNA of the CDR3: TGTGCCAGTAGTACGGACAGGGGATTCTATGGCTACACCTTC. V and J are TRBV19 and TRBJ1-2, with TRBD1 matching over 9 bases. Germline V gene lookup returns CDR1 LNHDA and CDR2 SQIVND (reference sequence). The junction had 4 bases not matched to a gene; V was cut back by 4 bases and J by 4 bases. The CDR3 length is 14 residues. Together with reference TRBV19 and TRBJ1-2, the CDR3 gives the full variable domain: DGGITQSPKYLFRKEGQNVTLSCEQNLNHDAMYWYRQDPGQGLRLIYYSQIVNDFQKGDIAEGYSVSREKKESFPLTVTSAQKNPTAFYLCASSTDRGFYGYTFGSGTRLTVV.

This clone is classed as medium-sized. This chain joins TRBV6-4 and TRBJ2-2; tentatively, D is TRBD1 or TRBD2 (5 bases each). V was cut by 3 bases and J by 6 bases, with 5 bases left in between. This CDR3 spans 12 amino acids. Germline CDR1 MRHNA, CDR2 SNTAGT. The CDR3 coding sequence is TGTGCCAGCAGTGAGGGGGCCGGGGAGCTGTTTTTT. Its protein is CASSEGAGELFF.

This clone was recorded many times. This chain links TRBV7-2 with TRBJ1-5; D is unclear. This CDR3 is 14 amino acids long. Germline-derived CDR1 and CDR2 are SGHTA and FQGNSA. V lost 5 bases, J lost 1 base, and 9 bases lay in between. The CDR3, as DNA: TGTGCCAGCAGCCCCGTTTCGAGCAATCAGCCCCAGCATTTT. This gives the protein CASSPVSSNQPQHF.

V gene TRBV6-5 combines with J gene TRBJ1-2; D gene ambiguous. V shed 6 bases and J shed 1 base, with 12 bases lying between them. The CDR3 contains 14 residues. Germline assignment: CDR1 MNHEY and CDR2 SVGAGI. CDR3 in DNA: TGTGCCAGCAGCCCCCGGGCCAGTAACTATGGCTACACCTTC. The encoded protein is CASSPRASNYGYTF.

The rearrangement joins TRBV30 to TRBJ2-1; unclear D gene. The CDR3 is 10 amino acids. Per the germline V gene, CDR1 is GTSNPN and CDR2 is SVGIG (reference sequence). Trimming pared 2 bases from V and 9 bases from J, leaving 5 bases between. CDR3 in amino acids: CAWSTGEQFF. The CDR3 region has the DNA TGTGCCTGGAGTACGGGTGAGCAGTTCTTC.

V and J are TRBV5-6 and TRBJ2-2; D gene uncertain. Germline V gives CDR1 SGHDT, CDR2 YYEEEE. Between the trimmed V and J ends, which lost 6 bases and 2 bases, there was a span of 23 bases. The CDR3 runs to 18 residues. CDR3 sequence reads: CASIIIRATKRNTGELFF. In nucleotides, the CDR3 is TGTGCCAGCATAATCATACGGGCGACAAAAAGAAACACCGGGGAGCTGTTTTTT.

The gene calls are TRBV7-9 and TRBJ1-3; D is undetermined. Per the germline V gene, CDR1 is SEHNR and CDR2 is FQNEAQ (reference sequence). V was clipped by 1 base and J by 3 bases, with 7 bases between them. The length of the CDR3 is 14 residues. The CDR3 nucleotides are TGTGCCAGCAGCTTAGGAGTTAATGGAAACACCATATATTTT. Its translation is CASSLGVNGNTIYF.

CDR3 coding DNA: TGTGCCAGCAGCCAACTCTGGGGCACAGATACGCAGTATTTT. Protein product: CASSQLWGTDTQYF. V gene TRBV14 combines with J gene TRBJ2-3; no firm D call. This CDR3 has 14 residues. Germline CDR1 SGHDN, CDR2 FVKESK. The V and J ends lost 2 bases and 1 base respectively, with 7 bases between them.

The J gene is TRBJ2-5, the V gene TRBV7-2; D is undetermined. The CDR3 is 13 amino acids. The V and J ends lost 5 bases and 5 bases respectively, with 12 bases between them. Germline CDR1 is SGHTA and CDR2 is FQGNSA. The CDR3 DNA is TGTGCCAGCAGCCGCTCGGCAAGCGAGACCCAGTACTTC. It is translated as CASSRSASETQYF.

This clone was seen more than once but under ten times. V gene TRBV3-1 (or the pseudogene TRBV3-2) combines with J gene TRBJ1-2; 7 bases fit TRBD1. After removal of 3 bases from V and 4 bases from J, the junction contained 8 bases not matched to a gene. There are 15 residues in the CDR3. Germline CDR1 LGHDT, CDR2 YNNKEL (reference sequence). The CDR3 coding sequence is TGTGCCAGCAGCCAGCCGAGGGACAGAGGCTATGGCTACACCTTC. As protein: CASSQPRDRGYGYTF.